The 28 T cell receptor beta chains reported below all come from one sample, sequenced in a study of control samples from healthy donors and cancer patients. TCRdb's table, derived via immunoSEQ multiplex PCR, lists solely in-frame clones and lacks some. The data hold about 120,000 clones, with around nine tenths observed a single time. What was sequenced was blood. The receptors originated from a man in his forties in good health.

The V call is TRBV23-1, the J call TRBJ2-1, with 9 bases fitting TRBD2. TRBV23-1 is placed among ORFs of uncertain function. The CDR3 consists of 14 residues. V shed 6 bases, J shed 5 bases, and the junction held 5 bases outside the gene matches. This chain's CDR3 is CASRSSGANNEQFF. The CDR3 DNA sequence: TGCGCCAGCAGATCTAGCGGGGCCAACAATGAGCAGTTCTTC.

Here the CDR3 DNA reads TGCGCCAGCAGCCCCACCAGGGGATCAGGAAACACCATATATTTT. It encodes CASSPTRGSGNTIYF. The chain uses TRBV5-1 and TRBJ1-3; perhaps TRBD1 as D (6 bases). This CDR3 contains 15 residues. Trimming cost V 4 bases and J 4 bases, with 15 bases left between them. Germline CDR1 and CDR2: SGHRS and YFSETQ.

The J gene is TRBJ1-4, the V gene TRBV5-1, with TRBD1 identical over 8 bases. CDR1 and CDR2 (germline): SGHRS, YFSETQ. The CDR3 sequence is 13 residues long. V was clipped by 4 bases and J by 8 bases; unmatched bases: 4. The CDR3 sequence is CASSRDRGEKLFF. CDR3 DNA: TGCGCCAGCAGCAGAGACAGGGGCGAAAAACTGTTTTTT.

This chain links TRBV6-5 with TRBJ2-7; 12 bases match TRBD2. CDR3 size: 15 residues. Germline V gene lookup returns CDR1 MNHEY and CDR2 SVGAGI. Trimming at V came to 6 bases and at J to 3 bases, leaving 6 bases not matched to a gene. CDR3 coding DNA: TGTGCCAGCAGACGACTAGCGGGGGACCTCTACGAGCAGTACTTC. It translates to CASRRLAGDLYEQYF.

The chain uses TRBV11-3 and TRBJ1-6, with TRBD1 as a possible D gene (6 bases). Germline-derived CDR1 and CDR2 are SGHNT and YENEEA. V was shortened by 0 bases and J by 5 bases, with 8 bases between the two germline ends. The CDR3 consists of 15 residues. The CDR3 here is CASSLDRGNNSPLHF. As DNA, the CDR3 is TGTGCCAGCAGCTTAGACAGGGGTAATAATTCACCCCTCCACTTT.

This clone was counted a few times. The CDR3 spells CSIRGTDTQYF. The CDR3 DNA is TGCAGTATACGGGGCACAGATACGCAGTATTTT. The rearrangement uses TRBV29-1 and TRBJ2-3; D is unresolved. The CDR3 loop spans 11 amino acids. From germline, CDR1 is SQVTM and CDR2 ANQGSEA.

This chain connects TRBV9 to TRBJ1-2, with D hard to call. Trimming took off 0 bases at V and 5 bases at J, with 14 bases between the two ends. The germline V gene encodes CDR1 SGDLS and CDR2 YYNGEE. The CDR3 is 15 residues long. In DNA form, the CDR3 reads TGTGCCAGCAGCGTAGATCCAGAGGTCACGTATGGCTACACCTTC. It codes for CASSVDPEVTYGYTF.

The chain recombines TRBV7-2 with TRBJ1-1; tentative D call: TRBD1 (6 bases). The CDR3 runs 13 residues. The germline V gene has CDR1 SGHTA and CDR2 FQGNSA. V was trimmed by 3 bases and J by 4 bases, leaving 9 bases between them. The CDR3 loop is CASSFRGGTEAFF. DNA of the CDR3: TGTGCCAGCAGCTTTAGAGGGGGCACTGAAGCTTTCTTT.

CDR3 region: CASSFVRPQGQGRYGYTF. CDR3 DNA sequence: TGTGCCAGCAGCTTTGTCCGACCCCAGGGACAGGGGCGTTATGGCTACACCTTC. The V call is TRBV5-6, the J call TRBJ1-2, with 10 bases fitting TRBD1. CDR1 and CDR2 (germline): SGHDT, YYEEEE. The CDR3 covers 18 residues. Trimming removed 2 bases from V and 5 bases from J; junction bases left unmatched: 15. Combining the CDR3 with reference TRBV5-6 and TRBJ1-2 gives the whole variable domain DAGVTQSPTHLIKTRGQQVTLRCSPKSGHDTVSWYQQALGQGPQFIFQYYEEEERQRGNFPDRFSGHQFPNYSSELNVNALLLGDSALYLCASSFVRPQGQGRYGYTFGSGTRLTVV.

This chain uses TRBV19 with TRBJ2-3; TRBD2 matches 10 bases. CDR3 length: 14 residues. Germline assignment: CDR1 LNHDA and CDR2 SQIVND (reference sequence). V lost 3 bases, J lost 5 bases, and 2 bases stayed unmatched. Written as DNA, the CDR3 is TGTGCCAGTAGTATGGGACTAGCGATAGATACGCAGTATTTT. Protein: CASSMGLAIDTQYF.

V is TRBV7-9 and J is TRBJ1-2; no definite D call. The germline gives CDR1 SEHNR, CDR2 FQNEAQ (reference sequence). This CDR3 is 12 amino acids long. Trimming took 4 bases from V and 6 from J, leaving 9 bases between them. Here the CDR3 DNA reads TGTGCCAGCAGCTCGGTCCCACATGGCTACACCTTC. It translates to CASSSVPHGYTF. Complete variable domain (other parts from reference TRBV7-9 and TRBJ1-2): DTGVSQNPRHKITKRGQNVTFRCDPISEHNRLYWYRQTLGQGPEFLTYFQNEAQLEKSRLLSDRFSAERPKGSFSTLEIQRTEQGDSAMYLCASSSVPHGYTFGSGTRLTVV.

Notes on this clone: Relative to the germline gene, one junction end is altered; a read error may explain this. J is TRBJ2-1 and V is TRBV2; 9 bases agree with TRBD2. The CDR3 totals 14 residues. CDR1 is SNHLY, CDR2 FYNNEI, per germline. CDR3 region: CASTRLTPSGGTIF. CDR3 in DNA: TGTGCCAGCACTAGACTAACCCCGAGCGGGGGGACGATCTTC. Together with reference TRBV2 and TRBJ2-1, the CDR3 gives the full variable domain: EPEVTQTPSHQVTQMGQEVILRCVPISNHLYFYWYRQILGQKVEFLVSFYNNEISEKSEIFDDQFSVERPDGSNFTLKIRSTKLEDSAMYFCASTRLTPSGGTIFGPGTRLTVL.

The chain combines TRBV7-6 with TRBJ1-3; maybe TRBD1 (6 bases). Germline CDR1 reads SGHVS; CDR2 reads FNYEAQ. Trimming removed 3 bases at V and 4 bases at J, with 10 bases between. The CDR3 runs 14 residues. The CDR3 bases are TGTGCCAGCAGCTTCACAGGGCCGGGAAACACCATATATTTT. This gives the protein CASSFTGPGNTIYF.

This chain uses TRBV19 with TRBJ2-3; 16 bases line up with TRBD2. CDR1 and CDR2 from the germline V gene are LNHDA and SQIVND (reference sequence). J gave up 6 bases and V 5 bases, and 11 bases lay outside the gene matches. CDR3 length: 18 amino acids. CDR3 sequence (DNA): TGTGCCAGTAGTGCGGGACTAGCGGGGGGGCCTAGCGTGGATACGCAGTATTTT. It is translated as CASSAGLAGGPSVDTQYF.

The chain recombines TRBV14 with TRBJ2-5; TRBD2 matches at 11 bases. The CDR3 has 17 residues. Germline CDR1 SGHDN, CDR2 FVKESK. Unmatched junction bases numbered 8, after V lost 4 bases and J lost 1 base. The chain's CDR3 is CASSPKRLAGLQETQYF. The CDR3 region has the DNA TGTGCCAGCAGCCCTAAGAGACTAGCGGGGCTCCAAGAGACCCAGTACTTC. Full variable domain (rest looked up from reference TRBV14 and TRBJ2-5): EAGVTQFPSHSVIEKGQTVTLRCDPISGHDNLYWYRRVMGKEIKFLLHFVKESKQDESGMPNNRFLAERTGGTYSTLKVQPAELEDSGVYFCASSPKRLAGLQETQYFGPGTRLLVL.

The rearrangement joins TRBV5-8 to TRBJ2-3; D not resolved. Germline V gene lookup returns CDR1 SGHTS and CDR2 YDEGEE. CDR3 length equals 13 residues. Trimming stripped 2 bases from V and 0 bases from J, with 4 bases between. The CDR3 sequence: CASSFRSTDTQYF. The CDR3 DNA reads as TGTGCCAGCAGCTTCAGGAGCACAGATACGCAGTATTTT.

V and J are TRBV5-1 and TRBJ1-5; TRBD1 might be the D (6 bases). Germline CDR1 is SGHRS and CDR2 is YFSETQ. The V gene lost 0 bases and the J gene lost 7 bases, with 14 bases spanning the gap. CDR3 length equals 15 residues. CDR3 in DNA: TGCGCCAGCAGCTTGGCCGGGGGCTTGGAACAGCCCCAGCATTTT. This encodes CASSLAGGLEQPQHF.

Concerning this clone: The sample holds other DNA sequences that translate to the same CDR3. The gene calls are TRBV19 and TRBJ1-5, with D perhaps matching TRBD1 (5 bases). The CDR3 loop spans 15 amino acids. The ends were cut back, 7 bases at V and 0 bases at J, with 13 bases in the middle. CDR1 and CDR2 from the germline V gene are LNHDA and SQIVND (reference sequence). The CDR3, as DNA: TGTGCCAGTACCTGGGGGGGGTTTAGCAATCAGCCCCAGCATTTT. Amino acid sequence: CASTWGGFSNQPQHF.

This chain connects TRBV27 to TRBJ1-2; D is ambiguous. The germline CDR1 and CDR2 sequences are MNHEY and SMNVEV (reference sequence). This CDR3 is built from 13 residues. The germline V and J ends were trimmed by 2 bases and 5 bases, with 9 bases remaining between them. CDR3 loop: CASSLGQLYGYTF. The CDR3 DNA follows: TGTGCCAGCAGTTTAGGCCAGCTATATGGCTACACCTTC.

The chain joins TRBV6-6 to TRBJ1-1; tentatively, D is TRBD1 (6 bases). The CDR3 sequence is 12 residues long. The germline CDR1 and CDR2 sequences are MNHNY and SVGAGI (reference sequence). V lost 6 bases to trimming and J lost 1 base, with 6 bases between them. CDR3 DNA sequence: TGTGCCAGCAGGGACAGGAACACTGAAGCTTTCTTT. It yields the protein CASRDRNTEAFF.

The V call is TRBV6-5, the J call TRBJ2-7; D is perhaps TRBD2 (6 bases). Looked up from germline, CDR1 is MNHEY and CDR2 is SVGAGI. This CDR3 has 12 amino acids. V dropped 6 bases and J dropped 3 bases, with 9 bases sitting between them. The CDR3 loop is CASRRGGYEQYF. The CDR3 coding sequence is TGTGCCAGCAGAAGGGGAGGCTACGAGCAGTACTTC.

This chain uses TRBV7-2 with TRBJ1-5; TRBD1 aligns across 9 bases. Trimming removed 5 bases from V and 1 base from J; junction bases left unmatched: 6. This CDR3 is 16 amino acids long. Germline values: CDR1 SGHTA, CDR2 FQGNSA. CDR3 loop: CASSPGTGLSNQPQHF. Here the CDR3 DNA reads TGTGCCAGCAGCCCCGGGACAGGGCTAAGCAATCAGCCCCAGCATTTT. Combining the CDR3 with reference TRBV7-2 and TRBJ1-5 gives the whole variable domain GAGVSQSPSNKVTEKGKDVELRCDPISGHTALYWYRQSLGQGLEFLIYFQGNSAPDKSGLPSDRFSAERTGGSVSTLTIQRTQQEDSAVYLCASSPGTGLSNQPQHFGDGTRLSIL.

The CDR3 DNA follows: TGTGCCAGCAGCTTCCGGCGAGGGGCGGGGGACGCTAGCACAGATACGCAGTATTTT. It is translated as CASSFRRGAGDASTDTQYF. The V gene is TRBV7-2, the J gene TRBJ2-3; 7 bases match TRBD2. The CDR3 consists of 19 residues. V was pared by 3 bases and J by 0 bases, with 15 bases of the junction left unmatched. Germline loops: CDR1 SGHTA, CDR2 FQGNSA.

As DNA, the CDR3 is TGTGCCAGCAGCCAGCCACGGACAGGGAGGGTAGGCACTGAAGCTTTCTTT. Protein: CASSQPRTGRVGTEAFF. This chain joins TRBV3-1 (or the pseudogene TRBV3-2) and TRBJ1-1; 8 nucleotides match TRBD1. This CDR3 comprises 17 residues. The germline V gene encodes CDR1 LGHDT and CDR2 YNNKEL (reference sequence). V lost 3 bases and J lost 4; bases outside the gene matches: 13.

This clone was recorded only once. The chain employs TRBV30 and TRBJ2-6; no definite D call. The CDR3 covers 14 residues. Trimming took 0 bases from V and 2 from J, leaving 5 bases between them. CDR1 is GTSNPN, CDR2 SVGIG, per germline (reference sequence). The CDR3 is CAWSVVAGANVLTF. The CDR3, as DNA: TGTGCCTGGAGTGTTGTGGCTGGGGCCAACGTCCTGACTTTC.

The count of this clone is one. The chain is built from TRBV11-3 and TRBJ2-7; D might be TRBD1 (5 bases). The germline CDR1 and CDR2 sequences are SGHNT and YENEEA. This CDR3 spans 13 amino acids. Trimming took 2 bases from V and 1 from J, leaving 6 bases between them. CDR3 nucleotides: TGTGCCAGCAGCTTACAGGGTTCCTACGAGCAGTACTTC. The encoded protein is CASSLQGSYEQYF.

The chain employs TRBV4-2 and TRBJ2-3; D might be TRBD1 or TRBD2, each matching 6 bases. The length of the CDR3 is 18 residues. Trimming shortened V by 2 bases and J by 3 bases, and 21 bases separated the two germline ends. The germline V gene has CDR1 LGHNA and CDR2 YNFKEQ. DNA of the CDR3: TGTGCCAGCAGCCAATCAACCACGTCCGGGGGCGCAACAGATACGCAGTATTTT. Its protein is CASSQSTTSGGATDTQYF.

The rearrangement uses TRBV12-3 or TRBV12-4 and TRBJ2-1; D is unresolved. The V end lost 7 bases, the J end lost 4 bases, and 11 bases lay between the germline ends. The CDR3 sequence is 13 residues long. CDR3 nucleotides: TGTGCCAGCACAGTTTCTTTTTACAATGAGCAGTTCTTC. This codes for CASTVSFYNEQFF.